What follows are 17 T cell receptor beta chains derived from one specimen sequenced in a study of early T cells in non-severe SARS-CoV-2 infection. TCRdb used MiXCR to reprocess the 5' RACE reads, holding one entry per CDR3 protein. Among about 42,000 distinct CDR3 sequences listed, 7% to 7.5% were seen once. Sequencing used whole blood. The receptors come from an adult who was a healthcare worker with PCR-confirmed SARS-CoV-2 infection or an uninfected control (not recorded which).

In this sample, this clonotype turned up many times. The chain is built from TRBV7-9 and TRBJ2-5; the D gene is possibly TRBD2 (5 bases). Deletions cut 3 bases from V and 5 bases from J, with 10 bases between. From germline, CDR1 is SEHNR and CDR2 FQNEAQ (reference sequence). The CDR3 runs 13 residues. DNA for the CDR3: TGTGCCAGCAGCTTGTCCGGGATGGAGACCCAGTACTTC. This translates into CASSLSGMETQYF.

This clonotype showed up many times. The chain recombines TRBV21-1 with TRBJ2-5; no check of the table's D call, TRBD2, against the DNA was made. TRBV21-1 is labeled a pseudogene. The CDR3 is 15 amino acids. The DNA for the CDR3 is TGTGCCAGCAGCAAGGGTAGCGGGGGGCAAGAGACCCAGTACTTC. Translated: CASSKGSGGQETQYF.

The chain joins TRBV13 to TRBJ1-6, with a tentative D call TRBD1 (5 bases). The germline CDR1 and CDR2 sequences are PRHDT and FYEKMQ (reference sequence). The germline V and J ends were trimmed by 5 bases and 5 bases, with 16 bases remaining between them. The CDR3 extends over 16 amino acids. CDR3 residues: CASSRTGGPDNSPLHF. CDR3 in DNA: TGTGCCAGCAGCCGAACAGGAGGGCCCGATAATTCACCCCTCCACTTT.

This clonotype was counted once. The chain joins TRBV6-1 to TRBJ2-5, with D possibly being TRBD1 or TRBD2 (6 bases each). The CDR3 length is 15 residues. CDR1 is MNHNS, CDR2 SASEGT, per germline. V shed 2 bases and J shed 2 bases, with 12 bases lying between them. CDR3 nucleotide sequence: TGTGCCAGCAGTGAACTTGAGGGGGGACAAGAGACCCAGTACTTC. Its translation is CASSELEGGQETQYF.

In this sample, this clonotype turned up a few times. The chain uses TRBV6-2 or TRBV6-3 and TRBJ2-3, with D possibly matching TRBD2 (6 bases). Trimming left V 4 bases short and J 0 bases short, with 8 bases between. Germline V lookup: CDR1 MNHEY, CDR2 SVGEGT. The CDR3 is 14 amino acids. The CDR3 coding sequence is TGTGCCAGCAGTTGGGGGACTAGCACAGATACGCAGTATTTT. It codes for CASSWGTSTDTQYF.

The chain employs TRBV20-1 and TRBJ2-7; weak D call: TRBD2 (6 bases). This CDR3 is 12 amino acids long. Looked up from germline, CDR1 is DFQATT and CDR2 is SNEGSKA (reference sequence). Deletions cut 3 bases from V and 3 bases from J, with 9 bases between. The CDR3 reads CSASGTRYEQYF. The CDR3 nucleotides read TGCAGTGCTAGTGGGACTCGCTACGAGCAGTACTTC.

V gene TRBV29-1 combines with J gene TRBJ2-1; the match to TRBD1 covers 9 bases. This CDR3 is built from 14 residues. Per germline, CDR1 SQVTM and CDR2 ANQGSEA. CDR3: CMGSRTGALGEQFF. CDR3 coding DNA: TGCATGGGGTCCAGGACAGGGGCCTTAGGTGAGCAGTTCTTC.

This clonotype was counted ten times or more. The V call is TRBV7-8, the J call TRBJ1-1, with D unresolved. The CDR3 is 13 residues long. Deletions cut 1 base from V and 7 bases from J, with 10 bases between. CDR1 and CDR2 from the germline V gene are SGHVS and FQNEAQ. The DNA for the CDR3 is TGTGCCAGCAGCTTAGGCCGGTGGAGTGAAGCTTTCTTT. Translation: CASSLGRWSEAFF.

The chain combines TRBV7-9 with TRBJ1-4; D ambiguous. Trimming pared 2 bases from V and 0 bases from J, leaving 16 bases between. This CDR3 spans 18 amino acids. Germline CDR1 reads SEHNR; CDR2 reads FQNEAQ (reference sequence). Written as DNA, the CDR3 is TGTGCCAGCAGCTTATTTTTCCGTTGGGAGGCAACTAATGAAAAACTGTTTTTT. Amino acids: CASSLFFRWEATNEKLFF.

CDR3 sequence: CSALGQGGNEQFF. In nucleotides, the CDR3 is TGCAGTGCCCTGGGACAGGGAGGGAATGAGCAGTTCTTC. The chain couples TRBV20-1 to TRBJ2-1; 9 positions match TRBD1. V lost 6 bases to trimming and J lost 7 bases; unmatched junction nucleotides: 7. CDR3 length equals 13 residues. Per the germline V gene, CDR1 is DFQATT and CDR2 is SNEGSKA (reference sequence).

This clonotype was recorded a few times. The chain is built from TRBV2 and TRBJ2-7, with D uncertain. Germline-derived CDR1 and CDR2 are SNHLY and FYNNEI. V lost 5 bases to trimming and J lost 2 bases, with 4 bases between them. The CDR3 spans 11 residues. CDR3 in DNA: TGTGCCAGCAGTATTACCTACGAGCAGTACTTC. Residues: CASSITYEQYF.

This clonotype was found many times. The CDR3 here is CASSSGGAQGNYGYTF. CDR3 nucleotides: TGTGCCAGCAGTTCTGGGGGGGCACAGGGCAACTATGGCTACACCTTC. J is TRBJ1-2 and V is TRBV28; maybe TRBD1 (6 bases). V was shortened by 4 bases and J by 2 bases, with 17 bases between the two germline ends. This CDR3 region has 16 residues. CDR1 and CDR2 from the germline V gene are MDHEN and SYDVKM.

V usage is TRBV3-1 and J usage is TRBJ1-1; no firm D call. This CDR3 comprises 11 residues. Looked up from germline, CDR1 is LGHDT and CDR2 is YNNKEL (reference sequence). V was clipped by 1 base and J by 8 bases, with 5 bases between them. CDR3 amino acids: CASSQAREAFF. The CDR3 coding sequence is TGTGCCAGCAGCCAAGCCCGCGAAGCTTTCTTT.

The sample holds many counts of this clonotype. The chain combines TRBV30 with TRBJ2-3; D is perhaps TRBD2 (6 bases). The germline gives CDR1 GTSNPN, CDR2 SVGIG (reference sequence). There are 12 residues in the CDR3. The V end was cut by 4 bases, the J end by 3 bases, with 8 bases between. The CDR3 DNA reads as TGTGCCTGGAACGGGGGTACAGATACGCAGTATTTT. Its protein is CAWNGGTDTQYF.

The chain uses TRBV15 and TRBJ2-3; D gene ambiguous. There are 14 residues in the CDR3. The V gene lost 0 bases and the J gene lost 3 bases, with 7 bases spanning the gap. In germline, CDR1 is LNHNV, CDR2 YYDKDF (reference sequence). The CDR3 DNA reads as TGTGCCACCAGCAGAGAGGGGTTGACAGATACGCAGTATTTT. Translating gives CATSREGLTDTQYF.

This clonotype was detected many times. The rearrangement uses TRBV20-1 and TRBJ1-1; D is perhaps TRBD1 (6 bases). Trimming stripped 2 bases from V and 4 bases from J, with 14 bases between. Looked up from germline, CDR1 is DFQATT and CDR2 is SNEGSKA (reference sequence). This CDR3 contains 14 residues. The CDR3 here is CSARSPQGSTEAFF. CDR3 coding DNA: TGCAGTGCTAGATCCCCACAGGGTAGCACTGAAGCTTTCTTT.

This clonotype showed up many times. CDR3: CASSLVKDGPYNEQFF. CDR3 DNA sequence: TGTGCCAGCAGCTTAGTCAAGGACGGACCCTACAATGAGCAGTTCTTC. The chain combines TRBV7-9 with TRBJ2-1, with D unresolved. The CDR3 consists of 16 residues. CDR1 SEHNR and CDR2 FQNEAQ come from the germline V gene (reference sequence). Deletions cut 1 base from V and 2 bases from J, with 12 bases between.